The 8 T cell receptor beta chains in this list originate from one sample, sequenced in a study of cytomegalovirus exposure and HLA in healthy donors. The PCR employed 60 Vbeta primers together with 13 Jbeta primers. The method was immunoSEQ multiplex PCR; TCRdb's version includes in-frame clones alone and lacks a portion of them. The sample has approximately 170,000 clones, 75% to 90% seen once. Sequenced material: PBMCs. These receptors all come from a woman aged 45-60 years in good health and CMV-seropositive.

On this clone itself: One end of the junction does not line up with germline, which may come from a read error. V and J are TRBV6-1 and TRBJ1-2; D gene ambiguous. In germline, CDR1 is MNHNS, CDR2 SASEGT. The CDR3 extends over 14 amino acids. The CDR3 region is CASSEALFESWARF. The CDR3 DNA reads TGTGCCAGCAGTGAAGCGCTATTTGAAAGTTGGGCCCGCTTC.

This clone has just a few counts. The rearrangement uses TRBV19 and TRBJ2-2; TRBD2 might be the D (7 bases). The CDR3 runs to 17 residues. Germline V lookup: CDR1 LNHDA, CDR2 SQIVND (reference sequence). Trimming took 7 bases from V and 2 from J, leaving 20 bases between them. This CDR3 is CASKVPGGLRNTGELFF. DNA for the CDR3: TGTGCCAGTAAGGTGCCGGGGGGCCTTCGCAACACCGGGGAGCTGTTTTTT.

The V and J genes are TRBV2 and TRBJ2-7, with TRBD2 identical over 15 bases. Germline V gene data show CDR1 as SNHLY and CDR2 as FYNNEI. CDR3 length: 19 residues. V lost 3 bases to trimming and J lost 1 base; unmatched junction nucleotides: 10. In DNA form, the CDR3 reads TGTGCCAGCAGTGAGTACATGGGACTAGCGGGAGGTACGTCCTACGAGCAGTACTTC. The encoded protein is CASSEYMGLAGGTSYEQYF.

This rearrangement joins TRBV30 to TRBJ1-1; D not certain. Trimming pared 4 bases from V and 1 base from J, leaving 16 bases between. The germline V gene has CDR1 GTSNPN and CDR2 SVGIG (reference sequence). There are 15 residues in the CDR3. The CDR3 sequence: CAWNPYREGNTEAFF. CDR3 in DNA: TGTGCCTGGAACCCATACCGGGAGGGGAACACTGAAGCTTTCTTT.

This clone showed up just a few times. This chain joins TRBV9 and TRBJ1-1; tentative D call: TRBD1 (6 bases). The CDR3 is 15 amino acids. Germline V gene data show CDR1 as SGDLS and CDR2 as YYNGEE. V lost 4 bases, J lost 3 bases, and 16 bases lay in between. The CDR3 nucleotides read TGTGCCAGCAGCAGGGGGGGACCTTGGGACACTGAAGCTTTCTTT. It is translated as CASSRGGPWDTEAFF.

The CDR3 nucleotides are TGCGCCAGCAGCCAAGTAGGGGGCGAAAGCAATCAGCCCCAGCATTTT. It codes for CASSQVGGESNQPQHF. This chain links TRBV4-1 with TRBJ1-5, with 7 positions matching TRBD1. The CDR3 covers 16 residues. The germline V gene encodes CDR1 MGHRA and CDR2 YSYEKL. The J segment lost 1 base and the V segment lost 1 base, leaving 4 bases of the junction unmatched.

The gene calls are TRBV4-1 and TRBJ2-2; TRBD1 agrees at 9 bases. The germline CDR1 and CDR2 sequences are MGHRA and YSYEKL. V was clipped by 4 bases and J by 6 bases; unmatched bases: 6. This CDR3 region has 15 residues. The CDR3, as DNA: TGCGCCAGCAGCCTAGGACAGGGGAGCGCCGGGGAGCTGTTTTTT. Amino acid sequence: CASSLGQGSAGELFF.

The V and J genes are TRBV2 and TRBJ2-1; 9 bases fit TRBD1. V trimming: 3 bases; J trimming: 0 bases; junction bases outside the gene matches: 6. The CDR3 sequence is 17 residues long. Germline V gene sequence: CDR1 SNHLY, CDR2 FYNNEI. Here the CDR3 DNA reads TGTGCCAGCAGTGACTGGGGGACAGGGCGCTCCTACAATGAGCAGTTCTTC. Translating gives CASSDWGTGRSYNEQFF.